This T cell receptor beta chain was retrieved from a study of beta chain features in type 1 diabetes. Looking at the study overall: Age, gender and cell yields were similar between patients and healthy donors.

Study results and caveats: TCRB CDR3s from Type 1 diabetes patients were moderately but significantly shorter in all four CD4+ subsets.

The study reverse transcribed the entire isolated RNA, so it sequenced expressed TCRB transcripts. Sequencing used immunoSEQ multiplex PCR; TCRdb keeps in-frame clones, though not all of them. The data hold some 150,000 clones, with around a tenth observed a single time. Notes on this clone: Its antigen is not known.

The receptor was derived from a man aged 18 to 29 in good health. Sequencing used central memory CD4+ T cells from blood.

CDR3 in DNA: TGTGCCAGTAGTATAGCGGGTTCTAACTATGGCTACACCTTC. Its protein is CASSIAGSNYGYTF. The chain is built from TRBV19 and TRBJ1-2; no reliable D call. Germline V gene lookup returns CDR1 LNHDA and CDR2 SQIVND (reference sequence). The CDR3 totals 14 residues. V shed 1 base and J shed 0 bases, with 6 bases lying between them.